This TCR beta chain appears in the sequencing data of a study of T cells after yellow fever vaccination (dated by TCRdb to between 2018 and 2021). For the study in its entirety: Libraries from fractions with low cell numbers were prepared with the SMART-Seq v4 Ultra Low Input RNA kit. To follow T-cell clones before and after primary and booster YFV17D yellow fever vaccination, bulk TCR alpha and beta repertoires were sequenced over time. Two healthy male donors made up the cohort, one aged 18 to 30 years and the other aged 30 to 40 years. Blood was collected at multiple timepoints before and after primary and secondary immunization, and bulk PBMC replicates and cell subsets were isolated.

This clonotype turned up a few times. Its antigen specificity is not known. One base away there is no much larger clone; base qualities are not given. General study outcomes and caveats: Computational filtering was required because FACS-sorted repertoires could contain abundant contaminating clonotypes from the bulk population. Most clones expanded after primary vaccination (96% of CD4 and 88% of CD8) were re-detected after the booster, suggesting that broad memory maintenance occurred. Compared with the primary T-cell response, the secondary T-cell response was weaker but faster, peaking on day 5 rather than day 15. Because only a couple of donors were included in the study, the extent to which the findings can be generalized is limited. A small share of clonotypes was detected in both CD4 and CD8 compartments, with the overlap likely arising from convergent recombination.

The sample was run on an Illumina NovaSeq 6000. TCR cDNA was synthesized by 5'RACE template switching, through which a universal primer site and unique molecular identifiers were introduced. Priming of cDNA synthesis was performed from both the TCR alpha and TCR beta constant segments. Two PCR steps were used to amplify libraries, with sample barcodes and sequencing adapters being added in the second step. Sequencing of libraries was performed on Illumina HiSeq 2500 (2x100 bp) or NovaSeq (2x150 bp). Turning to the authors' computational methods: MIGEC handled demultiplexing of reads and collapsing into UMI consensus sequences, while MiXCR performed V(D)J alignment. Vaccine-responding clonotypes were identified with edgeR using replicate PBMC samples, with FDR below 0.01 and a log2 fold change above 5 up to day 15 being required. Each bulk clonotype received a CD4 or CD8 identity based on whether the sequenced CD4 or CD8 repertoire contained that clonotype at higher abundance. TCRdb ran its own pipeline on the public reads, namely fastp trimming at Q25 and MiXCR clone calling, and kept in-frame beta chains. Each entry merges the rows of one CDR3 protein and shows their most common DNA and genes. What appears here as the V and J calls and clone size reflects TCRdb's work, not the paper's. The table for this sample lists approximately 93,000 distinct CDR3 sequences; 5.8% of them were counted only once. The leading ten clones occupy roughly 41% of the sample.

The meaning of the sample's treatment or condition label: live attenuated yellow fever vaccine strain. PBMCs were isolated from peripheral blood using a standard Ficoll-Paque protocol. Dynabeads CD4 and CD8 positive selection kits were used to isolate the CD4 and CD8 T-cell fractions. TriZol was used to extract RNA from bulk PBMCs, from CD4 and CD8 fractions, and from dextramer-positive and dextramer-negative fractions. The material was CD8+ T cells sorted from PBMCs, obtained 10 days after the yellow fever booster vaccination. The receptor was isolated from a man aged 18-30 years who received the YFV17D yellow fever vaccine.

The CDR3 in this case is CASSLDRWPYEQYV. The nucleotides read TGTGCCAGCAGCTTAGATCGGTGGCCCTACGAGCAGTACGTC. The V gene is TRBV11-2 and the J gene is TRBJ2-7; confidence is insufficient to name the D gene. The cysteine opens and the valine closes a CDR3 of 14 amino acids. This entry keeps only the CDR3 DNA: 42 bases, framed from base 1. CDR1 and CDR2, looked up from the germline V gene, are SGHAT and FQNNGV. V sheds 0 bases and J sheds 2 bases, leaving 8 bases between their ends.